This T cell receptor beta chain was identified during a study of T cell responses to AZD1222 COVID-19 vaccine. The data were produced by immunoSEQ multiplex PCR, yet TCRdb's version contains in-frame clones alone and is incomplete. The sample has 110,000 to 150,000 clones, approximately 93% seen once. The CDR3 has 14 amino acids. Germline V gene lookup returns CDR1 ENHRY and CDR2 SYGVKD. V was cut by 2 bases and J by 6 bases, with 8 bases left in between. This material consisted of peripheral blood, taken after recovery from COVID-19. The sequence derives from an adult who had recovered from COVID-19. The gene calls are TRBV10-3 and TRBJ1-6; D not certain. CDR3 sequence (DNA): TGTGCCATCAGTGAGCCGGGCCGTAATTCACCCCTCCACTTT. Translation: CAISEPGRNSPLHF.